The sequence of this T cell receptor (beta chain) was determined in a study of T-cell memory formation after mild COVID-19. This clonotype turned up a few times. Its antigen remains unidentified. This CDR3 comprises 12 residues. Germline V CDR1 and CDR2: SGHAT, FQNNGV. V gave up 6 bases and J gave up 1 base, with 6 bases separating them. Study-level findings and limits: Cross-reactive memory apparently joined, as some responding clones appeared in pre-infection memory.

TCR alpha and TCR beta cDNA libraries with sample barcodes and UMIs came from 5'RACE using constant-segment primers. TCRdb ran MiXCR on the 5' RACE reads and lists one entry per CDR3 protein. The table lists 120,000 to 150,000 distinct CDR3 sequences, under 25% of them singletons. This chain connects TRBV11-2 to TRBJ1-1; D unresolved. This receptor was obtained from an adult woman who had mild COVID-19 (a few samples of this study predate the infection). Cell type and time point are not known. The sequenced material came from PBMCs or a T cell subset sorted from them (not recorded which). CDR3 DNA sequence: TGTGCCAGCAGAAGGACGAACACTGAAGCTTTCTTT. Translation: CASRRTNTEAFF.